This T cell receptor beta chain was identified in a study of response to subunit inactivated influenza vaccine. Looked up from germline, CDR1 is ENHRY and CDR2 is SYGVKD. Trimming took 6 bases from V and 0 from J; bases not matched to a gene: 8. This CDR3 is built from 15 residues. TCRdb reanalysed the RT-PCR reads using MiXCR and keeps one entry per CDR3 protein. The profile covers more than 500,000 distinct CDR3 sequences, with 11% appearing a single time and 8% to 13% taken by the ten largest. This same sample was also part of a study on T cells expressing NK-cell markers. As that study records: The authors generated TCR beta cDNA through 5'RACE template switching with UMIs.

The clonotype comes from a man aged 50-60 years who received an inactivated influenza vaccine. Sequences were derived from PBMCs from blood, sampled on the day of vaccination. The rearrangement uses TRBV10-3 and TRBJ2-7; TRBD1 agrees at 7 bases. CDR3 amino acids: CAISEDRPSSYEQYF. The CDR3 nucleotides read TGTGCCATCAGCGAGGACAGGCCGAGCTCCTACGAGCAGTACTTC.